These T cell receptor beta chains were read from a single sample in a study of shared clonotypes between healthy human individuals. TCRdb's copy holds only in-frame clones and misses some; the assay was immunoSEQ multiplex PCR. The sample yields around 500,000 clones, 79% seen once. Specimen: PBMCs. These receptor sequences come from a woman between 40 and 55 years old in good health. Some clones in this sample may be carry-over from other donors' samples. The CDR3 runs from the conserved cysteine through the conserved F or W. Fields, in order: clone size, D gene, V gene, J gene, CDR3 length, CDR3 DNA, CDR3 protein. The D gene is left open where the match is weak. Not every row has a clone size; where given, it reads once, few, many or a size class.

NA	NA	TRBV25-1	TRBJ2-1	14	TGTGCCAGCAGTGAATCCGGGGCCTCGGGAGAGCAGTTCTTC	CASSESGASGEQFF
few	TRBD1	TRBV7-2	TRBJ1-2	13	TGTGCCAGCAGCTACAACAGGGGCCATGGCTACACCTTC	CASSYNRGHGYTF
few	NA	TRBV7-2	TRBJ2-2	13	TGTGCCAGCAGCAAGGCGTATGCCGGGGAGCTGTTTTTT	CASSKAYAGELFF
NA	TRBD1	TRBV6-1	TRBJ1-4	14	TGTGCCAGCAGGACGGGACAGCATAATGAAAAACTGTTTTTT	CASRTGQHNEKLFF
NA	NA	TRBV2	TRBJ1-2	11	TGTGCCAGCAAATCTAACTATGGCTACACCTTC	CASKSNYGYTF
NA	NA	TRBV6-6	TRBJ1-2	11	TGTGCCAGCAGTTACTCGGCCGGCTACACCTTC	CASSYSAGYTF
NA	NA	TRBV5-1	TRBJ2-6	15	TGCGCCAGCAGCTTGGCACCCTCTGGGGCCAACGTCCTGACTTTC	CASSLAPSGANVLTF
NA	NA	TRBV28	TRBJ1-4	18	TGTGCCAGCAGTTCGACCGTGGTAAGGACCCCACGAATTGAAAAACTGTTTTTT	CASSSTVVRTPRIEKLFF
few	NA	TRBV28	TRBJ1-1	12	TGTGCCAGCAGTTCGATGGGTCCTGAAGCTTTCTTT	CASSSMGPEAFF
once	NA	TRBV4-2	TRBJ2-3	17	TGTGCCAGCAGTCCGGGTGATTGGGGGGCAGGGACAGATACGCAGTATTTT	CASSPGDWGAGTDTQYF
NA	TRBD2	TRBV10-3	TRBJ2-7	14	TGTGCCATCAGGGCTAGCGGAGATACCTACGAGCAGTACTTC	CAIRASGDTYEQYF
NA	NA	TRBV27	TRBJ2-1	16	TGTGCCAGCAGTGCTCGGACTCCGATAAGGAACAATGAGCAGTTCTTC	CASSARTPIRNNEQFF
NA	TRBD1	TRBV18	TRBJ1-1	15	TGTGCCAGCTCACCAACGGACAGGATAGTAACTGAAGCTTTCTTT	CASSPTDRIVTEAFF
once	NA	TRBV19	TRBJ2-2	13	TGTGCCAGTAGGGATAGGGAAGGCGGGGAGCTGTTTTTT	CASRDREGGELFF
once	NA	TRBV19	TRBJ1-1	14	TGTGCCAGCTCACTTGTTGGCTTAACAGCTGAAGCTTTCTTT	CASSLVGLTAEAFF
once	TRBD2	TRBV28	TRBJ2-1	16	TGTGCCAGCAGTGTAGCGGGAGGTTCCCTACACAATGAGCAGTTCTTC	CASSVAGGSLHNEQFF
NA	TRBD2	TRBV11-2	TRBJ2-1	19	TGTGCCAGCAGCGCACATACTAGCGGGAGTTATTATGGGATAGGTGAGCAGTTCTTC	CASSAHTSGSYYGIGEQFF
NA	TRBD2	TRBV7-9	TRBJ2-7	17	TGTGCCAGCAGCTTAGACGCCGTTGGCGGGAGGGCCTACGAGCAGTACTTC	CASSLDAVGGRAYEQYF
NA	TRBD2	TRBV7-6	TRBJ2-1	19	TGTGCCAGCAGCTTAAGCAAGAGCGGGACTAGCGGGAGAAGGTATGAGCAGTTCTTC	CASSLSKSGTSGRRYEQFF
NA	NA	TRBV30	TRBJ2-7	17	TGTGCCTGGATGAAGCTCGGGGAAAGGGGCTCCCTCTACGAGCAGTACTTC	CAWMKLGERGSLYEQYF
NA	NA	TRBV7-3	TRBJ2-3	15	TGTGCCAGCAGCTTACAGGGGCCAGCCACAGATACGCAGTATTTT	CASSLQGPATDTQYF
NA	TRBD2	TRBV7-3	TRBJ2-2	18	TGTGCCAGCAGCTTAACAGGCCTAGCGGGAAAGGGCACCGGGGAGCTGTTTTTT	CASSLTGLAGKGTGELFF
NA	TRBD2	TRBV18	TRBJ2-1	15	TGTGCCAGCTCACCAGTTAGCGGGATCCTCAATGAGCAGTTCTTC	CASSPVSGILNEQFF
NA	NA	TRBV27	TRBJ1-6	15	TGTGCCAGCAGTTTAAAGCGGGGGTATAATTCACCCCTCCACTTT	CASSLKRGYNSPLHF
NA	TRBD1	TRBV14	TRBJ2-7	19	TGTGCCAGCAGCCAAATGCTTACAATAGGACAGGCGAGCTCCTACGAGCAGTACTTC	CASSQMLTIGQASSYEQYF
NA	NA	TRBV5-1	TRBJ2-1	16	TGCGCCAGCAGCTTGGCGGGGGGCAGCTCCTACAATGAGCAGTTCTTC	CASSLAGGSSYNEQFF
NA	NA	TRBV7-2	TRBJ2-1	11	TGTGCCAGCAGCCGCTCCCCTGAGCAGTTCTTC	CASSRSPEQFF
NA	NA	TRBV5-1	TRBJ2-5	15	TGCGCCAGCAGCTCTTACCGGGCCGTGGGGGAGACCCAGTACTTC	CASSSYRAVGETQYF
NA	NA	TRBV7-9	TRBJ2-7	14	TGTGCCAGCAGCTTAGTGGGTGGGTCCTACGAGCAGTACTTC	CASSLVGGSYEQYF
NA	NA	TRBV11-3	TRBJ2-1	14	TGTGCCAGCAGCTTCGGCGGGACCTACAATGAGCAGTTCTTC	CASSFGGTYNEQFF
NA	NA	TRBV5-1	TRBJ1-4	16	TGCGCCAGCAGCTTGGTCGGCGACTCCTTAGGGGAAAAACTGTTTTTT	CASSLVGDSLGEKLFF
NA	NA	TRBV28	TRBJ2-1	12	TGTGCCAGCAGTTTATATCTCGATGAGCAGTTCTTC	CASSLYLDEQFF
NA	NA	TRBV27	TRBJ1-2	13	TGTGCCAGCAGTTTACTGGACGGCTATGGCTACACCTTC	CASSLLDGYGYTF
NA	TRBD1	TRBV4-1	TRBJ2-7	14	TGCGCCAGCAGCCAGGACAGGGGGACCTACGAGCAGTACTTC	CASSQDRGTYEQYF
NA	TRBD2	TRBV5-1	TRBJ2-3	14	TGCGCCAGCAGCTCTAGCGGGAGTGCAGATACGCAGTATTTT	CASSSSGSADTQYF
NA	TRBD2	TRBV7-9	TRBJ2-7	16	TGTGCCAGCAGTCCGGGACTAGCGGGAGGGTTTTACGAGCAGTACTTC	CASSPGLAGGFYEQYF
NA	NA	TRBV18	TRBJ2-7	13	TGTGCCAGCTCACCAGGGGCTTCCAAAGAGCAGTACTTC	CASSPGASKEQYF
few	NA	TRBV2	TRBJ2-7	18	TGTGCCAGCAGTGAAACTCCTCGCCCCCTCGACAGGTCCTACGAGCAGTACTTC	CASSETPRPLDRSYEQYF
NA	NA	TRBV7-2	TRBJ1-4	14	TGTGCCAGCAGCTTAGGGACATACAATGAAAAACTGTTTTTT	CASSLGTYNEKLFF